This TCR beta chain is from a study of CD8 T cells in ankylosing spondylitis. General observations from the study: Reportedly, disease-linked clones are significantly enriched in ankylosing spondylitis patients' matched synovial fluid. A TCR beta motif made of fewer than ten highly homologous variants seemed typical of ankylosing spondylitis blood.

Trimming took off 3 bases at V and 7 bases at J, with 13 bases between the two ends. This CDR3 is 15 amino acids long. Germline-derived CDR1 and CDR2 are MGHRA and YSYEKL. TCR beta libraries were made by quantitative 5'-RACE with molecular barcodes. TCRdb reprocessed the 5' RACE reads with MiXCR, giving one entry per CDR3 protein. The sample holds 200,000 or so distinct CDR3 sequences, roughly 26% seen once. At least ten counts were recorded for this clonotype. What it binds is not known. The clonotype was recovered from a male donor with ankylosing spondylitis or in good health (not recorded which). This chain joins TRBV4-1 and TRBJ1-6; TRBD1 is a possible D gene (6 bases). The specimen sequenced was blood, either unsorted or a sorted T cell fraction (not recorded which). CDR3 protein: CASSQLTGGNSPLHF. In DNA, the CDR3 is TGCGCCAGCAGCCAGCTGACAGGCGGGAATTCACCCCTCCACTTT.